These 27 T cell receptor beta chains were sequenced from one sample in a study of shared clonotypes between healthy human individuals. Assay used: immunoSEQ multiplex PCR; TCRdb lists only in-frame clones, some missing. This sample has about 2,500,000 clones; around 94% occur once, and the top ten carry under 0.15%. Sequenced material: naive CD4+ T cells sorted from blood. Subset: CD45RA+ positively selected. These receptors originate from a man between 18 and 29 years old in good health.

The rearrangement links TRBV6-1 to TRBJ2-5, with 8 bases fitting TRBD1. V lost 0 bases and J lost 3; bases outside the gene matches: 6. The CDR3 totals 16 residues. Germline lookup yields CDR1 MNHNS and CDR2 SASEGT. This CDR3 reads CASSEALAGGKETQYF. The CDR3 DNA follows: TGTGCCAGCAGTGAAGCGCTAGCAGGGGGCAAAGAGACCCAGTACTTC.

The V gene is TRBV5-1, the J gene TRBJ1-4; maybe TRBD1 (5 bases). This CDR3 comprises 16 residues. V gave up 2 bases and J gave up 3 bases, with 14 bases separating them. From germline, CDR1 is SGHRS and CDR2 YFSETQ. The CDR3 sequence: CASSFGRERANEKLFF. CDR3 DNA sequence: TGCGCCAGCAGCTTCGGCAGGGAACGGGCTAATGAAAAACTGTTTTTT.

The V and J genes are TRBV5-1 and TRBJ2-7, with 7 bases matching TRBD1. The ends lost 6 bases at V and 5 bases at J; junction bases unmatched: 11. This CDR3 contains 14 residues. Germline V gene data show CDR1 as SGHRS and CDR2 as YFSETQ. CDR3 residues: CASMPLTGDNEQYF. The CDR3 nucleotides are TGCGCCAGCATGCCTTTAACAGGGGATAACGAGCAGTACTTC.

The CDR3 bases are TGTGCCAGCACAGAAGGCAGTGCAACTAATGAAAAACTGTTTTTT. Protein: CASTEGSATNEKLFF. The rearrangement links TRBV28 to TRBJ1-4; D ambiguous. V was cut by 7 bases and J by 0 bases, with 12 bases left in between. Germline V gene lookup returns CDR1 MDHEN and CDR2 SYDVKM. This CDR3 region has 15 residues. Using reference TRBV28 and TRBJ1-4 for the parts outside the CDR3, the full variable domain is DVKVTQSSRYLVKRTGEKVFLECVQDMDHENMFWYRQDPGLGLRLIYFSYDVKMKEKGDIPEGYSVSREKKERFSLILESASTNQTSMYLCASTEGSATNEKLFFGSGTQLSVL.

The chain joins TRBV4-3 to TRBJ1-3; the D is unclear. V was cut by 0 bases and J by 2 bases, with 8 bases left in between. Germline V gene data show CDR1 as LGHNA and CDR2 as YSLEER. The CDR3 is 15 amino acids. CDR3 region: CASSQDGGTGNTIYF. CDR3 nucleotide sequence: TGCGCCAGCAGCCAAGATGGCGGTACTGGAAACACCATATATTTT.

As regards this clone: With a much larger clone just one base away, this may be a read error. The same CDR3 is also encoded by other DNA sequences in this sample. This chain connects TRBV5-5 to TRBJ2-3, with 10 nucleotides matching TRBD2. CDR1 SGHKS and CDR2 YYEKEE come from the germline V gene (reference sequence). Trimming at V came to 2 bases and at J to 4 bases, leaving 4 bases not matched to a gene. CDR3 length: 15 amino acids. CDR3 in DNA: TGTGCCAGCAGCTTAGGCCTAGCGGGAGCAGATACGCAGTATTTT. Protein product: CASSLGLAGADTQYF.

The chain uses TRBV5-1 and TRBJ2-3; D is ambiguous. V lost 6 bases to trimming and J lost 3 bases, with 11 bases between them. The CDR3 extends over 13 amino acids. The V gene's germline CDR1 is SGHRS and CDR2 YFSETQ. The CDR3 spells CASINPGTDTQYF. For the CDR3, the DNA is TGCGCCAGCATCAACCCCGGGACAGATACGCAGTATTTT.

This chain connects TRBV6-5 to TRBJ2-3; 8 bases fit TRBD1. V shed 0 bases, J shed 5 bases, and the junction held 1 base outside the gene matches. In germline, CDR1 is MNHEY, CDR2 SVGAGI. CDR3 length: 14 residues. CDR3 coding DNA: TGTGCCAGCAGTTACTCACAGGGGGGAGATACGCAGTATTTT. This translates into CASSYSQGGDTQYF.

The rearrangement uses TRBV5-4 and TRBJ2-7; TRBD2 matches at 9 bases. V gave up 2 bases and J gave up 6 bases; unmatched junction bases: 3. CDR3 length: 13 amino acids. The germline gives CDR1 SGHNT, CDR2 YYREEE (reference sequence). DNA of the CDR3: TGTGCCAGCAGCTTTGGACTAGCGCGCGAGCAGTACTTC. Its translation is CASSFGLAREQYF.

The chain is built from TRBV7-2 and TRBJ1-1, with 7 bases identical to TRBD1. The CDR3 extends over 15 amino acids. CDR1 and CDR2 (germline): SGHTA, FQGNSA. The junction had 6 bases not matched to a gene; V was cut back by 5 bases and J by 0 bases. In DNA, the CDR3 is TGTGCCAGCAGCCTCACGGGACAGATGAACACTGAAGCTTTCTTT. Amino acid sequence: CASSLTGQMNTEAFF.

CDR3 sequence reads: CASSLLLRDTQYF. CDR3 in DNA: TGTGCCAGCAGTTTATTACTCAGAGATACGCAGTATTTT. The chain carries TRBV27 and TRBJ2-3; D ambiguous. V was clipped by 1 base and J by 5 bases, with 7 bases between them. The CDR3 consists of 13 residues. Per germline, CDR1 MNHEY and CDR2 SMNVEV (reference sequence).

The chain has TRBV2 and TRBJ2-1; perhaps TRBD1 as D (6 bases). V was clipped by 5 bases and J by 0 bases, with 11 bases between them. CDR1 and CDR2 from the germline V gene are SNHLY and FYNNEI. CDR3 length equals 15 residues. Here the CDR3 DNA reads TGTGCCAGCAGTAGGGGGACCATCTCCTACAATGAGCAGTTCTTC. This gives the protein CASSRGTISYNEQFF.

The chain is built from TRBV5-1 and TRBJ2-1; 13 bases map to TRBD2. V shed 1 base and J 9 bases; nucleotides not matched to a gene: 7. There are 16 residues in the CDR3. Germline V gives CDR1 SGHRS, CDR2 YFSETQ. This CDR3 is CASSLTSGGAVTEQFF. The CDR3 DNA is TGCGCCAGCAGCTTGACTAGCGGGGGGGCTGTCACTGAGCAGTTCTTC.

V is TRBV15 and J is TRBJ2-7; 9 nucleotides match TRBD1. Looked up from germline, CDR1 is LNHNV and CDR2 is YYDKDF (reference sequence). CDR3 length: 15 residues. The junction had 5 bases not matched to a gene; V was cut back by 1 base and J by 4 bases. The CDR3 region is CATSRGTGEWYEQYF. CDR3 DNA sequence: TGTGCCACCAGCAGAGGGACAGGGGAGTGGTACGAGCAGTACTTC.

This clone occurred once. This sequence joins TRBV7-2 and TRBJ2-5; 10 nucleotides match TRBD1. Germline CDR1 reads SGHTA; CDR2 reads FQGNSA. CDR3 length: 16 amino acids. The ends lost 6 bases at V and 0 bases at J; junction bases unmatched: 7. The DNA of the CDR3 is TGTGCCAGCAGGCGTCCGGGACAGGGGTACCAAGAGACCCAGTACTTC. It is translated as CASRRPGQGYQETQYF.

V usage is TRBV11-2 and J usage is TRBJ2-3, with 7 positions matching TRBD1. CDR3 length equals 15 residues. The V segment lost 4 bases and the J segment 3 bases; nucleotides outside the gene matches: 7. Per germline, CDR1 SGHAT and CDR2 FQNNGV. Here the CDR3 DNA reads TGTGCCAGCAGCTCGATGACAGGGCCAACAGATACGCAGTATTTT. This gives the protein CASSSMTGPTDTQYF.

This rearrangement joins TRBV18 to TRBJ1-2; no reliable D call. Germline-derived CDR1 and CDR2 are KGHSH and LQKENI. Trimming shortened V by 3 bases and J by 8 bases, and 16 bases separated the two germline ends. The CDR3 sequence is 14 residues long. CDR3 sequence (DNA): TGTGCCAGCTCACCGGGTGAAGGCCGCCCAGGCTACACCTTC. This translates into CASSPGEGRPGYTF.

On this clone: One end of the junction varies from germline; a read error may be responsible. This rearrangement joins TRBV28 to TRBJ2-7, with 10 bases fitting TRBD2. The CDR3 is 15 residues long. CDR1 and CDR2 (germline): MDHEN, SYDVKM. CDR3 residues: CASSLSLAGLYEQYF. Here the CDR3 DNA reads TGTGCCAGCAGCTTATCACTAGCGGGGCTTTACGAGCAGTACTTC. The full variable domain, rest sourced from reference TRBV28 and TRBJ2-7, is DVKVTQSSRYLVKRTGEKVFLECVQDMDHENMFWYRQDPGLGLRLIYFSYDVKMKEKGDIPEGYSVSREKKERFSLILESASTNQTSMYLCASSLSLAGLYEQYFGPGTRLTVT.

This chain uses TRBV7-9 with TRBJ1-4; 10 bases are a match to TRBD1. This CDR3 spans 15 amino acids. V lost 5 bases and J lost 6; bases outside the gene matches: 6. Germline CDR1 is SEHNR and CDR2 is FQNEAQ (reference sequence). In nucleotides, the CDR3 is TGTGCCAGCAGCCAGATGGGGACAGGGGATGAAAAACTGTTTTTT. Protein product: CASSQMGTGDEKLFF.

The rearrangement joins TRBV2 to TRBJ1-5; unclear D gene. The ends were cut back, 4 bases at V and 6 bases at J, with 16 bases in the middle. The CDR3 extends over 15 amino acids. CDR1 and CDR2 from the germline V gene are SNHLY and FYNNEI. CDR3 sequence: CASSGRMGSVQPQHF. DNA for the CDR3: TGTGCCAGCAGTGGAAGGATGGGATCTGTTCAGCCCCAGCATTTT.

This chain uses TRBV27 with TRBJ2-7, with 8 bases lining up with TRBD2. The CDR3 runs 17 residues. CDR1 is MNHEY, CDR2 SMNVEV, per germline (reference sequence). V was clipped by 5 bases and J by 0 bases; unmatched bases: 12. CDR3 protein: CASSPARGSGSSYEQYF. The CDR3 nucleotides read TGTGCCAGCAGTCCCGCAAGGGGGAGCGGGAGCTCCTACGAGCAGTACTTC.

The chain has TRBV18 and TRBJ1-4; D gene unclear. The CDR3 has 13 amino acids. The germline V and J ends were trimmed by 5 bases and 8 bases, with 12 bases remaining between them. The germline CDR1 and CDR2 sequences are KGHSH and LQKENI. The CDR3 DNA is TGTGCCAGCTCATACTCCCAAGGGGAAAAACTGTTTTTT. It yields the protein CASSYSQGEKLFF.

The chain recombines TRBV29-1 with TRBJ1-4; a possible D gene is TRBD1 (6 bases). This CDR3 has 14 residues. Germline V gene lookup returns CDR1 SQVTM and CDR2 ANQGSEA. In DNA form, the CDR3 reads TGCAGTATTGGCACAGGGAAAACTAATGAAAAACTGTTTTTT. Its protein is CSIGTGKTNEKLFF.

The chain combines TRBV9 with TRBJ2-3, with D hard to call. Looked up from germline, CDR1 is SGDLS and CDR2 is YYNGEE. The CDR3 is 14 residues long. The V end was cut by 0 bases, the J end by 5 bases, with 10 bases between. The CDR3 here is CASSVALAEDTQYF. CDR3 coding DNA: TGTGCCAGCAGCGTAGCCTTAGCTGAAGATACGCAGTATTTT.

This chain links TRBV28 with TRBJ1-1; 10 nucleotides line up with TRBD1. With V trimmed by 3 bases and J by 1 base, 8 bases remained unmatched. The CDR3 extends over 17 amino acids. Germline values: CDR1 MDHEN, CDR2 SYDVKM. The CDR3 loop reads CASSLGTGAVGNTEAFF. The CDR3, as DNA: TGTGCCAGCAGTTTGGGGACAGGGGCGGTAGGGAACACTGAAGCTTTCTTT.

The V call is TRBV28, the J call TRBJ1-1, with 12 nucleotides matching TRBD1. J gave up 7 bases and V 6 bases, and 6 bases lay outside the gene matches. The CDR3 extends over 14 amino acids. Germline CDR1 MDHEN, CDR2 SYDVKM. The CDR3 here is CASRPGTGGLEAFF. In DNA form, the CDR3 reads TGTGCCAGCAGACCCGGGACAGGGGGCCTTGAAGCTTTCTTT. Full variable domain (remainder filled in from reference TRBV28 and TRBJ1-1): DVKVTQSSRYLVKRTGEKVFLECVQDMDHENMFWYRQDPGLGLRLIYFSYDVKMKEKGDIPEGYSVSREKKERFSLILESASTNQTSMYLCASRPGTGGLEAFFGQGTRLTVV.

The chain couples TRBV21-1 to TRBJ1-2; the DNA was not compared with TRBD1, the D call given in the table. TRBV21-1 is a recognized pseudogene. The CDR3 has 17 amino acids. The CDR3 sequence: CASSKGDRGDANYGYTF. The DNA for the CDR3 is TGTGCCAGCAGCAAGGGGGACAGGGGTGATGCCAACTATGGCTACACCTTC.